This TCR beta chain was retrieved from a study of blood T cell repertoires in COVID-19. Study in general: Acute-phase and convalescent COVID-19 samples originated in the United States, Italy and Spain.

In the authors' methods: Nucleated cell number was recorded as an estimate derived from reference gene primer amplification. The repertoire was sequenced with immunoSEQ multiplex PCR; TCRdb's copy has only in-frame clones and lacks some. The DNA was the basis for D and trimming; V, J and clone size are from that table. The sample includes some 100,000 clones, roughly 90% seen only once; the top ten take roughly 6%. This CDR3 has 16 residues. V lost 0 bases to trimming and J lost 6 bases, with 17 bases between them. Germline values: CDR1 KGHSY, CDR2 FQNENV. The sample consisted of peripheral blood. The receptor's source is a woman aged 60 to 75 with acute or convalescent COVID-19. J is TRBJ1-2 and V is TRBV16, with no clear D. In DNA form, the CDR3 reads TGTGCCAGCAGCCAATCCGCCCGGGTAGAAATCCATGGCTACACCTTC. It yields the protein CASSQSARVEIHGYTF.